The next 5 T cell receptor beta chains were all read from a single sample in a study of metastatic and nonmetastatic thyroid tumors. There were no patients who had received any treatment before thyroid surgery. MiXCR was used by TCRdb to re-call the PCR reads. Found here are roughly 41,000 clones, around 17% of them singletons; the top ten hold 3.5% to 4%. Sequencing was done on a sample of blood. The origin of the receptors is a female donor with papillary thyroid cancer or a benign thyroid nodule (not recorded which). Some clones in this sample may be carry-over from other donors' samples.

This clone was observed many times. This chain uses TRBV28 with TRBJ2-4; tentatively, D is TRBD1 (6 bases). CDR1 is MDHEN, CDR2 SYDVKM, per germline. The V end lost 7 bases, the J end lost 6 bases, and 13 bases lay between the germline ends. The CDR3 is 13 amino acids. This chain's CDR3 is CASTATGRNIQYF. CDR3 coding DNA: TGTGCCAGCACCGCGACAGGTAGAAACATTCAGTACTTC. The variable domain in full, completed from reference TRBV28 and TRBJ2-4, reads DVKVTQSSRYLVKRTGEKVFLECVQDMDHENMFWYRQDPGLGLRLIYFSYDVKMKEKGDIPEGYSVSREKKERFSLILESASTNQTSMYLCASTATGRNIQYFGAGTRLSVL.

Many counts were recorded for this clone. The gene calls are TRBV10-1 and TRBJ2-3; D is unclear. This CDR3 has 13 residues. Germline V CDR1 and CDR2: WNHNN, SYGVQD (reference sequence). V lost 0 bases and J lost 5, with 6 bases in between. The CDR3 reads CASSESTGDTQYF. In DNA form, the CDR3 reads TGCGCCAGCAGTGAGTCAACGGGAGATACGCAGTATTTT.

This clone was recorded at least ten times. The chain joins TRBV3-1 to TRBJ2-1; 8 nucleotides match TRBD2. CDR1 and CDR2 from the germline V gene are LGHDT and YNNKEL (reference sequence). The CDR3 covers 15 residues. J lost 0 bases, V lost 3 bases, and 1 base had no gene match. The CDR3 DNA follows: TGTGCCAGCAGCCATAGCGGGGTCTCCTACAATGAGCAGTTCTTC. Translating it yields CASSHSGVSYNEQFF.

This clone came up many times. The rearrangement joins TRBV5-6 to TRBJ1-1; D might be TRBD1 (5 bases). CDR3 size: 11 residues. The germline V and J ends were trimmed by 0 bases and 11 bases, with 8 bases remaining between them. The V gene's germline CDR1 is SGHDT and CDR2 YYEEEE. This CDR3 is CASSLGQMAFF. CDR3 bases: TGTGCCAGCAGCTTGGGACAGATGGCTTTCTTT.

This clone occurred many times. V gene TRBV6-2 or TRBV6-3 combines with J gene TRBJ1-5; possible D gene TRBD1, 5 bases. Germline V gene data show CDR1 as MNHEY and CDR2 as SVGEGT. CDR3 length equals 16 residues. Between the trimmed V and J ends, which lost 4 bases and 0 bases, there was a span of 13 bases. CDR3 in amino acids: CASSSSGPYSNQPQHF. CDR3 DNA sequence: TGTGCCAGCAGTTCTTCAGGGCCCTATAGCAATCAGCCCCAGCATTTT.